Each of the 12 T cell receptor beta chains below was sequenced from the same sample in a study of CD8 T cells in ankylosing spondylitis. TCRdb re-analysed the 5' RACE reads in MiXCR, keeping a single row per CDR3 protein. The table shows roughly 200,000 distinct CDR3 sequences, with 9.5% to 15% occurring only once. Sequencing was done on a sample of blood, either unsorted or a sorted T cell fraction (not recorded which). The receptors were gathered from a male donor with ankylosing spondylitis or in good health (not recorded which).

This clonotype was detected only a few times. This chain connects TRBV6-5 to TRBJ1-1, with D unclear. The CDR3 contains 16 residues. Germline values: CDR1 MNHEY, CDR2 SVGAGI. The germline V and J ends were trimmed by 0 bases and 1 base, with 12 bases remaining between them. This CDR3 reads CASSYSRWRENTEAFF. The CDR3 DNA reads TGTGCCAGCAGTTACTCGCGTTGGAGGGAGAACACTGAAGCTTTCTTT.

This clonotype was recorded a few times. This chain joins TRBV20-1 and TRBJ2-7; no reliable D call. CDR1 DFQATT and CDR2 SNEGSKA come from the germline V gene (reference sequence). Trimming took 2 bases from V and 4 from J, leaving 9 bases between them. The CDR3 contains 12 residues. CDR3 sequence (DNA): TGCAGTGCTAGAACGTCTGATTACGAGCAGTACTTC. It translates to CSARTSDYEQYF.

As DNA, the CDR3 is TGCGCCAGCAGCTGGACTAGGGATGAGCAGTTCTTC. It encodes CASSWTRDEQFF. The chain couples TRBV5-1 to TRBJ2-1, with 7 bases matching TRBD2. V lost 3 bases and J lost 8; bases outside the gene matches: 2. Germline loops: CDR1 SGHRS, CDR2 YFSETQ. CDR3 length: 12 residues. Variable domain in full (rest from reference TRBV5-1 and TRBJ2-1): KAGVTQTPRYLIKTRGQQVTLSCSPISGHRSVSWYQQTPGQGLQFLFEYFSETQRNKGNFPGRFSGRQFSNSRSEMNVSTLELGDSALYLCASSWTRDEQFFGPGTRLTVL.

This CDR3 reads CASSSTTSFDGYTF. The DNA of the CDR3 is TGCGCCAGCAGCTCCACAACTTCCTTTGACGGCTACACCTTC. V and J are TRBV5-1 and TRBJ1-2; D is unresolved. Trimming left V 3 bases short and J 8 bases short, with 17 bases between. There are 14 residues in the CDR3. Looked up from germline, CDR1 is SGHRS and CDR2 is YFSETQ.

V and J are TRBV12-3 or TRBV12-4 and TRBJ2-1; the D is unclear. The CDR3 has 15 residues. Trimming cost V 6 bases and J 3 bases, with 15 bases left between them. The CDR3 DNA is TGTGCCAGCAGCCCGTTCGAGGTGGGCTACAATGAGCAGTTCTTC. Translation gives CASSPFEVGYNEQFF.

This clonotype was counted at least ten times. The chain links TRBV29-1 to TRBJ2-7, with D uncertain. Trimming took off 2 bases at V and 7 bases at J, with 12 bases between the two ends. CDR1 and CDR2 (germline): SQVTM, ANQGSEA. The CDR3 covers 12 residues. The CDR3 DNA follows: TGCAGCGTTGAACAATCCTCTTCGGAGCAGTACTTC. Translated: CSVEQSSSEQYF.

The chain is built from TRBV7-9 and TRBJ2-5, with unresolved D. CDR3 length equals 10 residues. Germline V CDR1 and CDR2: SEHNR, FQNEAQ (reference sequence). Trimming cost V 6 bases and J 13 bases, with 12 bases left between them. The CDR3 DNA follows: TGTGCCAGCAGTCCTAAAGGACCGTACTTC. The encoded protein is CASSPKGPYF.

This chain joins TRBV10-1 and TRBJ1-1; 7 bases fit TRBD1. Germline V gene lookup returns CDR1 WNHNN and CDR2 SYGVQD (reference sequence). Losses at the gene ends were 4 bases for V and 5 bases for J; bases not matched to a gene: 7. The CDR3 loop spans 14 amino acids. The DNA of the CDR3 is TGCGCCAGCAGTGCGGGACAGTTGTGGACTGAAGCTTTCTTT. Translating gives CASSAGQLWTEAFF.

This chain uses TRBV7-9 with TRBJ1-2, with D tentatively TRBD1 (5 bases). CDR1 SEHNR and CDR2 FQNEAQ come from the germline V gene (reference sequence). Between the trimmed V and J ends, which lost 1 base and 8 bases, there was a span of 11 bases. This CDR3 has 13 amino acids. CDR3 in amino acids: CASSLGGGVGYTF. The DNA for the CDR3 is TGTGCCAGCAGCTTAGGTGGGGGTGTCGGCTACACCTTC.

The chain recombines TRBV3-1 with TRBJ1-1; D gene unclear. Looked up from germline, CDR1 is LGHDT and CDR2 is YNNKEL (reference sequence). V shed 4 bases and J shed 3 bases, with 15 bases lying between them. The CDR3 totals 15 residues. This CDR3 reads CASSLDLGEYTEAFF. The CDR3 coding sequence is TGTGCCAGCAGCCTAGATCTGGGCGAGTACACTGAAGCTTTCTTT.

The J gene is TRBJ2-7, the V gene TRBV12-3 or TRBV12-4, with 7 bases that match TRBD1. The CDR3 contains 13 residues. Unmatched junction bases numbered 3, after V lost 2 bases and J lost 5 bases. The CDR3 protein is CASSLSGGDEQYF. In DNA form, the CDR3 reads TGTGCCAGCAGTTTATCAGGGGGTGACGAGCAGTACTTC.

This clonotype showed up just a few times. The V call is TRBV27, the J call TRBJ1-2; D gene unclear. Germline loops: CDR1 MNHEY, CDR2 SMNVEV (reference sequence). Trimming took off 6 bases at V and 4 bases at J, with 12 bases between the two ends. The CDR3 extends over 13 amino acids. The CDR3 sequence is CASRPDYFYGYTF. The CDR3 DNA reads as TGTGCCAGCAGGCCTGATTACTTCTATGGCTACACCTTC.